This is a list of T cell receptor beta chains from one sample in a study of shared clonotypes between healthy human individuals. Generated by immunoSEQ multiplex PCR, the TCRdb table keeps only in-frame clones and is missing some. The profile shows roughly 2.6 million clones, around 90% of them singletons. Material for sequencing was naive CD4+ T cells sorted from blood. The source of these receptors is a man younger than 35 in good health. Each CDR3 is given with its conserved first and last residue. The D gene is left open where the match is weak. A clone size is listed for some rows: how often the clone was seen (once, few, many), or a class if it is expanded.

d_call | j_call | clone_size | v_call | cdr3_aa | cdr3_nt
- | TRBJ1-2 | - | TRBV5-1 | CASSLSTANYGYTF | TGCGCCAGCAGCTTGTCGACGGCTAACTATGGCTACACCTTC
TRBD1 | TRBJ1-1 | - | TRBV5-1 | CASSLGTGLGAFF | TGCGCCAGCAGCTTAGGGACAGGGCTTGGGGCTTTCTTT
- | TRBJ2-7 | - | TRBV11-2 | CASSAPLGEFYF | TGTGCCAGCAGCGCCCCGCTGGGGGAGTTTTACTTC
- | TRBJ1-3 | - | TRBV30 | CAWTRDPASGNTIYF | TGTGCCTGGACCCGAGACCCAGCCTCTGGAAACACCATATATTTT
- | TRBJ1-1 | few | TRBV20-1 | CSAGSYTEAFF | TGCAGTGCAGGCAGCTACACTGAAGCTTTCTTT
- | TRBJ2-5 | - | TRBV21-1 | CASSPSLRDSEPPQETQYF | TGTGCCAGCAGCCCCTCTCTCCGGGACTCTGAACCCCCCCAAGAGACCCAGTACTTC
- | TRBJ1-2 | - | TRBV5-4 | CASSLGGDDGYTF | TGTGCCAGCAGCTTGGGGGGGGATGACGGCTACACCTTC
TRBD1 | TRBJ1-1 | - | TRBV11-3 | CASSPGGQGTNTEAFF | TGTGCCAGCAGCCCCGGGGGACAGGGAACGAACACTGAAGCTTTCTTT
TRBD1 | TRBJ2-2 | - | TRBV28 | CASSGQGTGELFF | TGTGCCAGCAGTGGACAGGGCACCGGGGAGCTGTTTTTT
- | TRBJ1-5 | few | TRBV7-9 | CASSLNPLLPQHF | TGTGCCAGCAGCTTAAACCCCCTGTTGCCCCAGCATTTT
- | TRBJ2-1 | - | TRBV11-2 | CASSLEGGLSTFTFF | TGTGCCAGCAGCTTAGAGGGAGGTTTGAGCACTTTTACATTCTTC
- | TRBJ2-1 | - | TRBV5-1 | CASIKPGGHNEQFF | TGCGCCAGCATCAAGCCGGGGGGCCACAATGAGCAGTTCTTC
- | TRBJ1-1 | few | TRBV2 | CASSDRQVEAFF | TGTGCCAGCAGTGACCGGCAGGTTGAAGCTTTCTTT
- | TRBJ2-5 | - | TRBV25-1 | CASSESGGLQETQYF | TGTGCCAGCAGTGAATCAGGGGGACTACAAGAGACCCAGTACTTC
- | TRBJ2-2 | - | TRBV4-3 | CASSHSGLLTGELFF | TGCGCCAGCAGCCACTCGGGACTCCTCACCGGGGAGCTGTTTTTT
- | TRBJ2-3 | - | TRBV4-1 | CASSQRGSGTDTQYF | TGCGCCAGCAGCCAGAGGGGGTCGGGCACAGATACGCAGTATTTT
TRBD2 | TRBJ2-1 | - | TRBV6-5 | CASTPTAGGYNEQFF | TGTGCCAGCACCCCGACAGCGGGGGGATACAATGAGCAGTTCTTC
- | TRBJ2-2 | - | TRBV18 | CASSPAGRNTGELFF | TGTGCCAGCTCACCAGCGGGAAGAAACACCGGGGAGCTGTTTTTT
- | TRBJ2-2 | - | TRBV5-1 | CASSDGAGLAVSGELFF | TGCGCCAGCAGCGACGGCGCGGGACTTGCCGTGTCTGGGGAGCTGTTTTTT
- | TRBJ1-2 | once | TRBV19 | CASSFGYGYTF | TGTGCCAGCTCTTTCGGCTATGGCTACACCTTC
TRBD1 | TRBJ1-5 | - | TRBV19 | CASSPFRGGVSNQPQHF | TGTGCCAGTAGTCCCTTCAGGGGGGGGGTTAGCAATCAGCCCCAGCATTTT
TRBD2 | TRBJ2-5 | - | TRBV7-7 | CASSVASGGGETQYF | TGTGCTAGCAGCGTTGCTAGCGGGGGAGGGGAGACCCAGTACTTC
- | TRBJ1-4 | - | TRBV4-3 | CASSLQPGLEKLFF | TGCGCCAGCAGCCTACAGCCAGGGTTGGAAAAACTGTTTTTT
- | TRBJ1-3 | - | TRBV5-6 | CASSLILSSGNTIYF | TGTGCCAGCAGCTTGATCCTCAGCTCTGGAAACACCATATATTTT
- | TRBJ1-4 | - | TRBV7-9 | CASSLPGDEKLFF | TGTGCCAGCAGCTTACCTGGGGATGAAAAACTGTTTTTT
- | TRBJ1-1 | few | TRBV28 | CASSLKLNTEAFF | TGTGCCAGCAGTTTAAAGCTGAACACTGAAGCTTTCTTT
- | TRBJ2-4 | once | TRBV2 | CASSDGGLAKNIQYF | TGTGCCAGCAGTGATGGGGGGCTCGCCAAAAACATTCAGTACTTC
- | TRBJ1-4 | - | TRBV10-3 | CAISPTPEQTAGKLFF | TGTGCCATCAGCCCAACCCCTGAACAGACAGCGGGAAAACTGTTTTTT
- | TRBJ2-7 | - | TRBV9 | CASSVGPTDEQYF | TGTGCCAGCAGCGTAGGCCCGACCGACGAGCAGTACTTC
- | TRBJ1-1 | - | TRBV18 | CASSPTSGRKGNTEAFF | TGTGCCAGCTCACCTACTTCTGGACGGAAAGGGAACACTGAAGCTTTCTTT
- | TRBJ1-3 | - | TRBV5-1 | CASSLDSRVTSGNTIYF | TGCGCCAGCAGCTTAGACAGCCGGGTGACCTCTGGAAACACCATATATTTT
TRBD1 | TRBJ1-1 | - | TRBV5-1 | CASSSRTGRNTEAFF | TGCGCCAGCAGCTCAAGGACAGGCCGGAACACTGAAGCTTTCTTT
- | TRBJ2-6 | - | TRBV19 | CASADPGANVLTF | TGTGCCAGTGCTGACCCTGGGGCCAACGTCCTGACTTTC
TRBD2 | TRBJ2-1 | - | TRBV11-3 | CASSPGTSGTFGYNEQFF | TGTGCCAGCAGCCCCGGGACTAGCGGGACCTTCGGCTACAATGAGCAGTTCTTC
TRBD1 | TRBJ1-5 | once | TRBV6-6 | CASSYSDRGDQPQHF | TGTGCCAGCAGTTACTCTGACAGGGGGGATCAGCCCCAGCATTTT
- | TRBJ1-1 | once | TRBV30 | CAWSGTGIEAFF | TGTGCCTGGAGTGGTACAGGGATCGAAGCTTTCTTT
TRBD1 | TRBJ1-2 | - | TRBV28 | CASRRQQGNYGYTF | TGTGCCAGCCGAAGGCAACAGGGGAACTATGGCTACACCTTC
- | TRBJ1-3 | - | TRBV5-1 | CASSTGTSGNTIYF | TGCGCCAGCAGCACGGGGACGAGTGGAAACACCATATATTTT
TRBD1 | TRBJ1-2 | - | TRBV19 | CASSISSGGYGYTF | TGTGCCAGTAGTATATCTTCAGGGGGCTACGGCTACACCTTC
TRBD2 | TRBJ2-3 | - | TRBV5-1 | CASSLVAGGTDTQYF | TGCGCCAGCAGCTTGGTTGCGGGAGGTACAGATACGCAGTATTTT
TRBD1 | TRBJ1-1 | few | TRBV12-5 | CASGLGTGVVTEAFF | TGTGCTAGTGGTTTGGGGACAGGGGTAGTCACTGAAGCTTTCTTT
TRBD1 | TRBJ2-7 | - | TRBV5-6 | CASRARGQGFYEQYF | TGTGCCAGCAGGGCCCGGGGACAGGGATTCTACGAGCAGTACTTC
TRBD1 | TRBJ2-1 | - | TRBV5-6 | CASSSQFNRGFQFF | TGTGCCAGCAGCTCCCAGTTCAACAGGGGCTTCCAGTTCTTC
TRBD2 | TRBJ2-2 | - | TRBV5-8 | CASSELGLAVNTGELFF | TGTGCCAGCAGCGAACTGGGACTAGCGGTGAACACCGGGGAGCTGTTTTTT
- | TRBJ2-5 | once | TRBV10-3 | CAISGAAFTQETQYF | TGTGCCATCAGTGGGGCAGCTTTCACCCAAGAGACCCAGTACTTC
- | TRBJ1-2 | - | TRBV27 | CASSLSGWDAGGYTF | TGTGCCAGCAGTTTATCAGGTTGGGACGCTGGTGGGTACACCTTC